These 3 T cell receptor beta chains share one sample of origin, sequenced in a study of T cells in Graves' hyperthyroidism and ophthalmopathy. The source material, RNA transcripts, was used to amplify TCR beta CDR3 regions. The TCR CDR3 first-round RT-PCR relied on the HTBI primer set. Using its own MiXCR run on the multiplex PCR reads, TCRdb lists one record per CDR3 protein. The table includes 560,000 or so distinct CDR3 sequences, 40% to 55% detected once. What was sequenced was peripheral blood or thyroid tissue (not recorded which). Receptor source: a woman aged 18-30 years with Graves' hyperthyroidism.

The chain employs TRBV24-1 and TRBJ1-2; no definite D call. CDR3 size: 13 residues. CDR1 KGHDR and CDR2 SFDVKD come from the germline V gene. V shed 1 base and J shed 3 bases, with 5 bases lying between them. The CDR3 region has the DNA TGTGCCACCAGTGATTTTGGGCACTATGGCTACACCTTC. It translates to CATSDFGHYGYTF.

This clonotype was observed a handful of times. This chain joins TRBV9 and TRBJ2-7, with D possibly matching TRBD2 (5 bases). This CDR3 is 14 amino acids long. Germline values: CDR1 SGDLS, CDR2 YYNGEE. V was cut by 0 bases and J by 4 bases, with 11 bases left in between. In nucleotides, the CDR3 is TGTGCCAGCAGCGTAGGAGGGTCTGCGTACGAGCAGTACTTC. Translated: CASSVGGSAYEQYF.

The sample holds many counts of this clonotype. The rearrangement links TRBV29-1 to TRBJ1-3; 8 bases map to TRBD1. CDR3 length: 14 amino acids. Germline V gives CDR1 SQVTM, CDR2 ANQGSEA. J lost 2 bases, V lost 7 bases, and 7 bases had no gene match. CDR3 sequence: CSAAGTGPGNTIYF. The CDR3 nucleotides are TGCAGCGCCGCGGGGACAGGCCCTGGAAACACCATATATTTT. Full variable domain (rest looked up from reference TRBV29-1 and TRBJ1-3): SAVISQKPSRDICQRGTSLTIQCQVDSQVTMMFWYRQQPGQSLTLIATANQGSEATYESGFVIDKFPISRPNLTFSTLTVSNMSPEDSSIYLCSAAGTGPGNTIYFGEGSWLTVV.